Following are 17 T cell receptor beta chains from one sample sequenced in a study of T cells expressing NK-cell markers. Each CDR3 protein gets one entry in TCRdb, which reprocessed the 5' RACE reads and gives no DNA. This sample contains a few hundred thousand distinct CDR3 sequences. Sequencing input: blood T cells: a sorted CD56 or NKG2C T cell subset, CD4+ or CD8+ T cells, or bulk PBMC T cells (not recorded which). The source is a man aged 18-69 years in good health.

CDR3 amino acids: CASSLTSGGARTGELFF. This chain connects TRBV5-5 to TRBJ2-2; the D call from TCRdb, TRBD2, cannot be confirmed without DNA. The CDR3 loop spans 17 amino acids. CDR1 and CDR2 from the germline V gene are SGHKS and YYEKEE (reference sequence).

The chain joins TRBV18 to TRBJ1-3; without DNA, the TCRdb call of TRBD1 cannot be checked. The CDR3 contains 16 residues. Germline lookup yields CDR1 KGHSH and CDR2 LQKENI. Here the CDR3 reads CASSHDRKSSGNTIYF. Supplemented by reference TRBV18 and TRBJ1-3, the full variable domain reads NAGVMQNPRHLVRRRGQEARLRCSPMKGHSHVYWYRQLPEEGLKFMVYLQKENIIDESGMPKERFSAEFPKEGPSILRIQQVVRGDSAAYFCASSHDRKSSGNTIYFGEGSWLTVV.

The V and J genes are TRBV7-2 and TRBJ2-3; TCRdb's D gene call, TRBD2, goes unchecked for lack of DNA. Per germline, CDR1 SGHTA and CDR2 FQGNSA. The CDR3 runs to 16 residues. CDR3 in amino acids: CASRLRLAGGMDTQYF.

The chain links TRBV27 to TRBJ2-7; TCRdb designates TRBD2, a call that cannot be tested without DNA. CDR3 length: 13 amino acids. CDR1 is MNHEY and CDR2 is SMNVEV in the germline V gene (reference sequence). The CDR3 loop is CASSLREGREQYF.

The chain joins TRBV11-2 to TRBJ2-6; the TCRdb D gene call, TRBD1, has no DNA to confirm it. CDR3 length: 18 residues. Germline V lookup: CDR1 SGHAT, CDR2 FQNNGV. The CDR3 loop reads CASSLYRGPSSGANVLTF.

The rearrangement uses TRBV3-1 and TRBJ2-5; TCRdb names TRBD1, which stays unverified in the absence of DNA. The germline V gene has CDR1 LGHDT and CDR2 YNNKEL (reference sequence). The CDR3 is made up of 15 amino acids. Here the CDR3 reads CASSQVPGAAETQYF.

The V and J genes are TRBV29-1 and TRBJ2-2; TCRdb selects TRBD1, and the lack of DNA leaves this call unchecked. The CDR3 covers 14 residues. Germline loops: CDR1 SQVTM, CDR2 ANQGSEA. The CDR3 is CSVRGQGGPGELFF.

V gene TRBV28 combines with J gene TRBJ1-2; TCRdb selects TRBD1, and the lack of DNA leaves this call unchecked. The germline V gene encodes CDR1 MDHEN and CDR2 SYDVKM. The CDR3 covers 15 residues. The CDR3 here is CASSTGTGLPYGYTF.

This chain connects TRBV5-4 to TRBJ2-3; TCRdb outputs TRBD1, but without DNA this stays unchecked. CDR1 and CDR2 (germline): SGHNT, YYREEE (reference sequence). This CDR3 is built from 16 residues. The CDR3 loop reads CASSLRTGSLVDTQYF.

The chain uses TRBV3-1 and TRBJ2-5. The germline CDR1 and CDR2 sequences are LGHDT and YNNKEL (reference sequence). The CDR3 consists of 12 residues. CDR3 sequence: CASSPYSETQYF.

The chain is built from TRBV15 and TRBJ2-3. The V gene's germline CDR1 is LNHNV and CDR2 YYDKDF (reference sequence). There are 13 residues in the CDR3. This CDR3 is CATSGRFADTQYF.

The CDR3 loop is CSARVGGSQAQYF. This chain uses TRBV20-1 with TRBJ2-3; the TCRdb D gene call, TRBD1, has no DNA to confirm it. The germline V gene encodes CDR1 DFQATT and CDR2 SNEGSKA (reference sequence). This CDR3 is built from 13 residues.

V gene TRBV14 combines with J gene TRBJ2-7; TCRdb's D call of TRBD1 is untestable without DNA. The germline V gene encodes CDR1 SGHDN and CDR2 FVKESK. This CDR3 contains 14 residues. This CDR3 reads CASSQPGAFYEQYF.

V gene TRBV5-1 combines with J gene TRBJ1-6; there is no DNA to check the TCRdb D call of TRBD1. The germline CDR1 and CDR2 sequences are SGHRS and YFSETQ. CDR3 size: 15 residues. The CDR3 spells CASSLEGQGRSPLHF.

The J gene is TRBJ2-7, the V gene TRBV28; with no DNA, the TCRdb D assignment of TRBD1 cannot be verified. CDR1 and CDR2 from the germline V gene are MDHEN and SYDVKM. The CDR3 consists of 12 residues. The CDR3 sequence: CVSRDRAYEQYF.

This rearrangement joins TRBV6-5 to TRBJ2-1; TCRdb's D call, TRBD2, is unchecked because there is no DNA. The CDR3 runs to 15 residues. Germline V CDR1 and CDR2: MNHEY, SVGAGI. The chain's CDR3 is CASSSSGGAVNEQFF.

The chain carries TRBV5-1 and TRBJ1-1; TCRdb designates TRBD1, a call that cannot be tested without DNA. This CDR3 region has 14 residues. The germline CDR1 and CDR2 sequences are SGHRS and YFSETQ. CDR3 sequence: CASSLHTGDTEAFF.